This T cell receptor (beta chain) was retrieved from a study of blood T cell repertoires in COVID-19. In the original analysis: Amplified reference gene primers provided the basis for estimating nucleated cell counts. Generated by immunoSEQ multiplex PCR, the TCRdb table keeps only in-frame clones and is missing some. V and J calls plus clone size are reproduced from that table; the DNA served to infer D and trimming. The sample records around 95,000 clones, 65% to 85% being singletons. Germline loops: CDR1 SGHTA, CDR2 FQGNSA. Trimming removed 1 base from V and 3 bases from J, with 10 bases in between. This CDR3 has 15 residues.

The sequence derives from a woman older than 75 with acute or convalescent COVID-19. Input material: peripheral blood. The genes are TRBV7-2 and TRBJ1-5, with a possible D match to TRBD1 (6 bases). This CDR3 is CASSLGGQLNQPQHF. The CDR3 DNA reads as TGTGCCAGCAGCTTAGGGGGACAACTCAATCAGCCCCAGCATTTT.